The TCR beta chain described here comes from a study of blood T cell repertoires in COVID-19. Overall study: PBMCs, B-cell-depleted T cells, or T cells were the source of the cDNA or gDNA that made up the material.

TCRdb keeps only in-frame clones here, not all; method: immunoSEQ multiplex PCR. The table shows about 110,000 clones, with around 78% occurring only once. A Seattle source enrolled patients during active infection and followed them longitudinally. Germline lookup yields CDR1 MNHNS and CDR2 SASEGT. The V end lost 3 bases, the J end lost 2 bases, and 10 bases lay between the germline ends. This CDR3 spans 14 amino acids. The sample holds one count of this clone. The sample carries other DNA sequences with the same CDR3. The chain recombines TRBV6-1 with TRBJ1-2; weak D call: TRBD1 (5 bases). This TCR derives from a man older than 75 with COVID-19, enrolled during active disease. The sequencing sample was made of peripheral blood. CDR3 in DNA: TGTGCCAGCAGTGAGGGGGGTGGGAACTATGGCTACACCTTC. This encodes CASSEGGGNYGYTF.